A selection of T cell receptor beta chains follows, all from one sample in a study of T-cell reconstitution after alpha-beta-depleted transplantation in children. TCRdb re-derived calls from the PCR reads in MiXCR, one entry per CDR3 protein. This table has about 580,000 distinct CDR3 sequences, 20% to 25% appearing once. Sequenced here: PBMCs, mostly from graft donor cells, sampled 360 days after TCRalphabeta/CD19-depleted stem cell transplant. The receptors stem from a boy younger than two who had a stem cell transplant for acute myeloid leukemia, so the T cells may come from the graft donor. Each CDR3 is given with its conserved first and last residue. A D gene is named only where the DNA matches it firmly. Size is omitted from some rows. Given values are once, few, many or a class for expanded clones.

clone_size	v_call	d_call	j_call	cdr3_aa	cdr3_nt
-	TRBV6-5	TRBD1	TRBJ1-6	CASSFRTGSHNSPLHF	TGTGCCAGCAGTTTCCGGACAGGGAGCCATAATTCACCCCTCCACTTT
many	TRBV7-9	-	TRBJ2-5	CASSLSGWQETQYF	TGTGCCAGCAGCTTATCAGGGTGGCAAGAGACCCAGTACTTC
-	TRBV7-8	TRBD1	TRBJ2-5	CASSLRGTGVGETQYF	TGTGCCAGCAGCTTAAGGGGGACAGGGGTGGGTGAGACCCAGTACTTC
-	TRBV10-2	TRBD1	TRBJ2-5	CASSEVTGQGAEETQYF	TGCGCCAGCAGTGAAGTAACGGGACAGGGGGCAGAAGAGACCCAGTACTTC
few	TRBV6-5	TRBD1	TRBJ2-2	CASSYSNRGPNTGELFF	TGTGCCAGCAGTTACTCCAACAGGGGGCCGAACACCGGGGAGCTGTTTTTT
few	TRBV10-3	TRBD2	TRBJ2-1	CAIRATAGGPGNEQFF	TGTGCCATCAGGGCAACGGCGGGGGGGCCGGGGAATGAGCAGTTCTTC
many	TRBV12-3/TRBV12-4	-	TRBJ1-1	CASSLPRGPEAFF	TGTGCCAGCAGTTTGCCCCGGGGACCTGAAGCTTTCTTT
few	TRBV20-1	-	TRBJ2-1	CSARDAGWEEQFF	TGCAGTGCTAGAGATGCAGGGTGGGAGGAGCAGTTCTTC
-	TRBV20-1	-	TRBJ2-5	CSAWRRAPGEQETQYF	TGCAGTGCTTGGCGCCGGGCCCCGGGCGAACAAGAGACCCAGTACTTC
-	TRBV20-1	TRBD2	TRBJ2-5	CSAPGGAGETQYF	TGCAGTGCTCCCGGGGGGGCCGGTGAGACCCAGTACTTC
-	TRBV13	TRBD1	TRBJ2-7	CASSYRGFSSYEQYF	TGTGCCAGCAGTTACAGGGGTTTTTCCTCCTACGAGCAGTACTTC
many	TRBV7-2	-	TRBJ2-5	CASSLSSIETQYF	TGTGCCAGCAGCTTATCGTCGATAGAGACCCAGTACTTC
many	TRBV28	TRBD1	TRBJ1-5	CAIRDRGVQPQHF	TGTGCCATCCGCGACAGGGGCGTTCAGCCCCAGCATTTT
many	TRBV5-1	TRBD1	TRBJ2-1	CASSWTGTYNEQFF	TGCGCCAGCAGCTGGACAGGCACCTACAATGAGCAGTTCTTC
many	TRBV29-1	-	TRBJ2-1	CSVGWQGRWAEQFF	TGCAGCGTTGGGTGGCAGGGCCGTTGGGCTGAGCAGTTCTTC
few	TRBV6-1	-	TRBJ2-1	CASRTTGTPYNEQFF	TGTGCCAGCAGGACCACCGGGACCCCCTACAATGAGCAGTTCTTC
many	TRBV4-3	-	TRBJ2-1	CASSQEVLRFNEQFF	TGCGCCAGCAGCCAAGAAGTTCTCCGCTTCAATGAGCAGTTCTTC
-	TRBV7-8	-	TRBJ1-4	CASSLPGGEDEKLFF	TGTGCCAGCAGCCTCCCTGGTGGGGAGGATGAAAAACTGTTTTTT
-	TRBV20-1	-	TRBJ1-1	CSARRAPWENTEAFF	TGCAGTGCCCGCAGGGCGCCTTGGGAGAACACTGAAGCTTTCTTT
many	TRBV7-8	-	TRBJ1-1	CASKRRGNTEAFF	TGTGCCAGCAAGAGACGAGGCAACACTGAAGCTTTCTTT
many	TRBV24-1	-	TRBJ2-2	CAAGRDENTGELFF	TGTGCCGCCGGCCGGGACGAAAACACCGGGGAGCTGTTTTTT
-	TRBV15	-	TRBJ2-1	CATSRDGGPYNEQFF	TGTGCCACCAGCAGAGATGGGGGGCCCTACAATGAGCAGTTCTTC
-	TRBV5-1	TRBD2	TRBJ2-7	CASSLAGGLYSYEQYF	TGCGCCAGCTCCCTAGCGGGGGGCCTCTACTCCTACGAGCAGTACTTC
-	TRBV7-6	TRBD2	TRBJ2-1	CASSLAGLGTNEQFF	TGTGCCAGCTCCCTAGCGGGGCTAGGGACCAATGAGCAGTTCTTC